This T cell receptor beta chain was identified in a study of vaccination effects on CD4 cells after COVID-19. The table came from immunoSEQ multiplex PCR; TCRdb's copy has only in-frame clones and leaves some out. The table has about 43,000 clones, around 77% seen once. Antigen-specific CD4+ T cells expanded by the ViraFEST assay with viral peptide pools were then sequenced. It was after around 10 days of culture that CD4+ T cells were isolated. In the vaccine recipients, nucleocapsid antibodies were negative and there was no prior SARS-CoV-2 infection. Each well held 1.5 million to 2.5 million PBMC cultured with around 9 ug/ml peptides and about 10 IU/ml IL-2. Days 3 and 7 saw half the medium replaced with IL-2 medium. About this clone itself: Its cognate antigen is unknown.

V lost 7 bases, J lost 3 bases, and 17 bases lay in between. Germline CDR1 SGDLS, CDR2 YYNGEE. This CDR3 region has 15 residues. The specimen comprised CD4+ T cells from PBMCs cultured with SARS-CoV-2 spike peptides, sampled before COVID-19 vaccination. The chain combines TRBV9 with TRBJ2-1; TRBD2 is a possible D gene (7 bases). The receptor was derived from a human donor who received a COVID-19 vaccine. CDR3 residues: CASAKGGGNYNEQFF. CDR3 DNA sequence: TGTGCCAGCGCAAAAGGGGGGGGGAACTACAATGAGCAGTTCTTC.